This T cell receptor (beta chain) was sequenced during a study of shared clonotypes between healthy human individuals. V lost 0 bases, J lost 7 bases, and 19 bases lay in between. Germline V gene data show CDR1 as SGHTA and CDR2 as FQGNSA. CDR3 length: 16 amino acids. The assay was immunoSEQ multiplex PCR, and TCRdb's table has in-frame clones only and misses some. The sample has some 2,100,000 clones; about 94% are singletons. Study-wide results and limits: Despite large depth, rarefaction showed incomplete sorted-subset sequencing.

The split of CD4+ cells yielded CD45RA+ naive and CD45RA-negative memory subsets. In the case of this clone: Its antigen remains unknown.

This TCR was sampled from a man in his late teens or twenties in good health. Specimen: naive CD4+ T cells sorted from blood. Subset here: CD45RA+ positively selected. The chain recombines TRBV7-2 with TRBJ2-7; tentatively, D is TRBD2 (5 bases). CDR3 sequence (DNA): TGTGCCAGCAGCTTAGCAATCCTGAATACGGGCGGGGAGCAGTACTTC. This codes for CASSLAILNTGGEQYF.